The following is a TCR beta chain sequence with its context. What it recognizes is unknown. The data originate from a study of cytomegalovirus exposure and HLA in healthy donors. Overall study results and limits: A previous analysis found most TCR beta V segments productive roughly 87% or roughly 30% of the time. Cytomegalovirus-associated TCR beta chains were listed, numbering over 150. Analysis was carried out at a later point, and it linked a missense DCLRE1C variant to TCR beta V- and J-gene trimming. Reportedly, cytomegalovirus status was diagnosed with high sensitivity and specificity.

Primers for the PCR totalled 60 Vbeta and 13 Jbeta. The protocol was immunoSEQ multiplex PCR, while the TCRdb copy is restricted to in-frame clones and leaves out a portion. The repertoire has approximately 190,000 clones, around 84% of them found once; the top ten carry 2% to 3%. Trimming stripped 5 bases from V and 10 bases from J, with 18 bases between. CDR1 and CDR2 (germline): LNHDA, SQIVND (reference sequence). The CDR3 totals 13 residues. The chain has TRBV19 and TRBJ2-7; D perhaps matches TRBD1 (6 bases). The source material was PBMCs. The sequence was obtained from a woman between 45 and 65 years old in good health and CMV-seropositive. The CDR3 is CASSPRTDLGQYF. The CDR3 DNA reads TGTGCCAGTAGTCCCCGGACAGACTTGGGACAGTACTTC. Full variable domain (rest looked up from reference TRBV19 and TRBJ2-7): DGGITQSPKYLFRKEGQNVTLSCEQNLNHDAMYWYRQDPGQGLRLIYYSQIVNDFQKGDIAEGYSVSREKKESFPLTVTSAQKNPTAFYLCASSPRTDLGQYFGPGTRLTVT.